This T cell receptor beta chain was retrieved from a study of identical twins (dated by TCRdb to the mid-2010s). Broadly, across the study: The study deep-sequenced TCR alpha and beta repertoires from monozygotic twins, unrelated adults of various ages and cord blood to test whether fetal clonotypes persist. Replicate twin experiments were performed at different times using different library preparation protocols to rule out contamination.

Libraries were prepared through 5' RACE. TCRdb shows the sequencer as Illumina HiSeq 2000. Template switching introduced a universal primer binding site; the final cDNA contained a unique molecular identifier, enabling accurate counting of TCR cDNA molecules. First-strand cDNA for TCR alpha and beta chains was synthesized from specific primers in the conserved constant-segment region. To control for contamination, every cDNA library carried two barcodes: a SMART-Mk sample barcode plus Illumina barcodes. TruSeq adapter sequences along with Illumina sample barcodes were introduced in two successive PCR steps. The Illumina HiSeq platform was used with custom primers to sequence TCR alpha and beta cDNA libraries. The study's processing was this. MiGEC processed the raw reads to extract unique molecular identifiers, while MiXCR was used to determine the CDR3 positions. For each individual, recombination models were inferred using an EM algorithm with the repgenHMM and IGoR tools. Shared clonotype analysis was performed with the tcR package in R, normalizing sharing by the product of cloneset sizes. To study raw recombination without the effects of thymic and clonal selection, out-of-frame nonproductive sequences were analyzed. The public reads were reanalyzed by TCRdb: fastp trimming at Q25, MiXCR alignment, in-frame beta chains only. Identical CDR3 proteins give one entry, which carries the most common genes and DNA. Here the V and J calls rest on TCRdb's processing, not on the authors' analysis. This sample has roughly 1.6 million distinct CDR3 sequences in its table, and 32% of those were observed once. The ten most abundant clones make up more than 0.25% of the sample.

Study-level results and caveats: Out-of-frame TCR alpha sharing in monozygotic twins was systematically underestimated by recombination models, whereas sharing between unrelated individuals was in agreement with the recombination models. Compared with coincidental sharing between unrelated individuals, an excess of low generation-probability sequences was observed among out-of-frame TCR alpha sequences shared between twins. Because the same donors could not be followed over many years, the conclusions depended on cross-sectional statistical analysis. Fewer insertions were carried by abundant cord blood beta clonotypes, a similar but weaker trend appeared in young adult naive repertoires, and no such trend appeared in memory repertoires. Invariant T cells such as MAIT and iNKT could partly confound zero-insertion analyses, although diverse VJ usage argued against such confounding for most clonotypes. The excess sharing between twins in beta out-of-frame sequences was weaker because fewer shared sequences reduced the signal-to-noise ratio.

In regard to this clonotype: Its antigen specificity is not known. Per-nucleotide qualities are absent, and no much larger clonotype sits a single base away.

Only healthy Caucasian donors were included. Taken from cysteine to phenylalanine, the CDR3 has 16 residues. Only CDR3 DNA remains: 48 bases, in frame from the first base. The germline V gene provides CDR1 MNHEY and CDR2 SVGEGT. At the junction V is shortened by 2 bases and J by 0 bases, with 12 bases in between. The sample consisted of cord blood. The origin of this receptor is a newborn girl in good health. The V and J segments used are TRBV6-2 or TRBV6-3 and TRBJ2-3; the D gene assignment is ambiguous. The CDR3 protein is CASSYPWQESTDTQYF. In nucleotides, the sequence is TGTGCCAGCAGTTACCCCTGGCAGGAGAGCACAGATACGCAGTATTTT.